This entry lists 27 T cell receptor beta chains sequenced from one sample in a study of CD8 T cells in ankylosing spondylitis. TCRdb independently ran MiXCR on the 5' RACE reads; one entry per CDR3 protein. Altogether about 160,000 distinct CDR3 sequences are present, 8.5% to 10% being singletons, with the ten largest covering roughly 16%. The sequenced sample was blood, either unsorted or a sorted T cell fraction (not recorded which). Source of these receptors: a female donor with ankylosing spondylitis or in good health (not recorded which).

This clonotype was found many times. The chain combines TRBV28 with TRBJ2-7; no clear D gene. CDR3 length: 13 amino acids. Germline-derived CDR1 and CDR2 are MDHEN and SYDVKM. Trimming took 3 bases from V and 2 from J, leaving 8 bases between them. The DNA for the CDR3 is TGTGCCAGCAGTTTTAACGGAGCCTACGAGCAGTACTTC. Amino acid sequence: CASSFNGAYEQYF.

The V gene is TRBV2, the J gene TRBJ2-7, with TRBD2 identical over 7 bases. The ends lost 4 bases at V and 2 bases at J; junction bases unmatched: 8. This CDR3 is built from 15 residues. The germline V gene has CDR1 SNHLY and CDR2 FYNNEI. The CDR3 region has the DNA TGTGCCAGCAGTGCCGCCGGGAGGCTAACCTACGAGCAGTACTTC. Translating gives CASSAAGRLTYEQYF.

The CDR3 region has the DNA TGTGCCAGTAGTGCCCGGACACCGGCGGAGGAGACCCAGTACTTC. Protein product: CASSARTPAEETQYF. The V and J genes are TRBV19 and TRBJ2-5; D perhaps matches TRBD1 (5 bases). With 5 bases removed from V and 5 bases from J, the gap between germline ends came to 18 bases. Germline lookup yields CDR1 LNHDA and CDR2 SQIVND (reference sequence). CDR3 length equals 15 residues.

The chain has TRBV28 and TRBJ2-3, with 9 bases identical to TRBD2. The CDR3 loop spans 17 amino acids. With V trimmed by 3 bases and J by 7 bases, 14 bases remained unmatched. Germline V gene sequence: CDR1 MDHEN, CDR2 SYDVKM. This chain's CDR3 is CASSFPRASGMRHTQYF. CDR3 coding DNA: TGTGCCAGCAGTTTCCCCCGGGCTAGCGGGATGCGGCATACGCAGTATTTT.

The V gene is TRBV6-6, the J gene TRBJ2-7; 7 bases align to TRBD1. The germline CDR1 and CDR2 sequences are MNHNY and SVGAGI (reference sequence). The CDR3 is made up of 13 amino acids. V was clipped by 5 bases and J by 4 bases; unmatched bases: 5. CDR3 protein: CASSTGATYEQYF. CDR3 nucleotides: TGTGCCAGCAGTACAGGGGCTACGTACGAGCAGTACTTC.

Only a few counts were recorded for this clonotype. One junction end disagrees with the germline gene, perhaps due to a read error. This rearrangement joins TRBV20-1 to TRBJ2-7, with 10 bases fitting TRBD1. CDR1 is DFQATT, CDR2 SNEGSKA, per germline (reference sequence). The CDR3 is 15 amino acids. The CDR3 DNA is TGCAGTGCAAGAGGGGTGGGGACAGGGGTGTACGAGCAGTACTTC. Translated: CSARGVGTGVYEQYF.

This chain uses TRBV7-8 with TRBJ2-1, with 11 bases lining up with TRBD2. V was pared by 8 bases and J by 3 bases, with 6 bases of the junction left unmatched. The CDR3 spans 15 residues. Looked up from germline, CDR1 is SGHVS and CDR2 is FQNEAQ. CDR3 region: CASARLAGGYNEQFF. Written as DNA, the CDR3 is TGTGCCAGCGCCAGGCTAGCGGGAGGCTACAATGAGCAGTTCTTC.

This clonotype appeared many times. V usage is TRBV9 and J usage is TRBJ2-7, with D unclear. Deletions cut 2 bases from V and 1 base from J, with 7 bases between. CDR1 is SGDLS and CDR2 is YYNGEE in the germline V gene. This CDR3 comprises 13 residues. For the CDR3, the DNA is TGTGCCAGCAGCGTTTACTCATCCTACGAGCAGTACTTC. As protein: CASSVYSSYEQYF.

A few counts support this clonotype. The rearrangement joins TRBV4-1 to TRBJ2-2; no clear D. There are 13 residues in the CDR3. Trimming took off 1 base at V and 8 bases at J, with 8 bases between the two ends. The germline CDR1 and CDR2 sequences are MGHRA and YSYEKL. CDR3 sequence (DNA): TGCGCCAGCAGCCAAGGCGGACCTGGGGAGCTGTTTTTT. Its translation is CASSQGGPGELFF.

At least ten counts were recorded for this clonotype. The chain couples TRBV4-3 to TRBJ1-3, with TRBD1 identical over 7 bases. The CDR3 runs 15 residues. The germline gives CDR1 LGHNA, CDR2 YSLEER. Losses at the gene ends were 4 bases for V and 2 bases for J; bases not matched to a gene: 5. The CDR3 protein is CASSPGGGTGNTIYF. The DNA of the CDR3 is TGCGCCAGCAGCCCAGGGGGGGGCACTGGAAACACCATATATTTT.

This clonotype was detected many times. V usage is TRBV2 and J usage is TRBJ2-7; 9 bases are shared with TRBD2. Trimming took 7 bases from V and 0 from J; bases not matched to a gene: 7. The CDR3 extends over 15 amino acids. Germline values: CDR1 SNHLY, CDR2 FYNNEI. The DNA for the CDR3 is TGTGCCAGCAAGGAGACTAGCGGTTACTCCTACGAGCAGTACTTC. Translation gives CASKETSGYSYEQYF.

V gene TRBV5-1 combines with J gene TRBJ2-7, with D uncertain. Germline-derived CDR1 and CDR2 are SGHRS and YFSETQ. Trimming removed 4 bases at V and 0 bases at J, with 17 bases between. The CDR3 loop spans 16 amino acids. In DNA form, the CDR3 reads TGCGCCAGCAGCCCAGTACCTTGGGTTAGCTCCTACGAGCAGTACTTC. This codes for CASSPVPWVSSYEQYF.

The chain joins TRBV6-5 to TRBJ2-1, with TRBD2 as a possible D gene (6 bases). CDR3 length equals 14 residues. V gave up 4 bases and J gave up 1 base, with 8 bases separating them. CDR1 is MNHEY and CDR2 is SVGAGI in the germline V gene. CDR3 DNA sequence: TGTGCCAGCAGTTCAGGGAGGTCCTACAATGAGCAGTTCTTC. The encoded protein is CASSSGRSYNEQFF.

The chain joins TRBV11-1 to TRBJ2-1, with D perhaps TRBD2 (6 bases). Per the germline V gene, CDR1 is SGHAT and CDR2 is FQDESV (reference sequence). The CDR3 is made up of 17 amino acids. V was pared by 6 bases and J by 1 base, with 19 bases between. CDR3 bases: TGTGCCAGCAGACCCCTGTTTCGGGGGAGGTCCTACAATGAGCAGTTCTTC. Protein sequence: CASRPLFRGRSYNEQFF.

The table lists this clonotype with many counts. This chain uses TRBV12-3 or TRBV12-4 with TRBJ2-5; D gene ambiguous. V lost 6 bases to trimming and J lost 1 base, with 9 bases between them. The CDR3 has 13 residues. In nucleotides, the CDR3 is TGTGCCAGCAGGGCGGTATTCCAAGAGACCCAGTACTTC. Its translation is CASRAVFQETQYF.

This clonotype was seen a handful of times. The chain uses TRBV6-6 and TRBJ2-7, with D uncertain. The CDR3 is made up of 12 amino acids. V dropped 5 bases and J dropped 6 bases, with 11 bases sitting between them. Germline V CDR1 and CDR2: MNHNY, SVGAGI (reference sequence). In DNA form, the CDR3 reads TGTGCCAGCAGTGTCGACCGGCTCGAGCAGTACTTC. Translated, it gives CASSVDRLEQYF.

Written as DNA, the CDR3 is TGTGCCAGCAGCGTAGGATCCCGGCTAGCGGGAGTTGGCGAGCAGTTCTTC. As protein: CASSVGSRLAGVGEQFF. This rearrangement joins TRBV9 to TRBJ2-1; 10 bases align to TRBD2. Germline V gene lookup returns CDR1 SGDLS and CDR2 YYNGEE. V trimming: 0 bases; J trimming: 10 bases; junction bases outside the gene matches: 13. The CDR3 loop spans 17 amino acids.

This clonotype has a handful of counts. The CDR3 nucleotides read TGTGCCAGCAGCTTGGGGACCCCTGAAGCTTTCTTT. Translated, it gives CASSLGTPEAFF. The chain uses TRBV7-9 and TRBJ1-1, with TRBD1 as a possible D gene (5 bases). CDR3 length: 12 residues. Germline-derived CDR1 and CDR2 are SEHNR and FQNEAQ (reference sequence). The ends were cut back, 3 bases at V and 6 bases at J, with 8 bases in the middle.

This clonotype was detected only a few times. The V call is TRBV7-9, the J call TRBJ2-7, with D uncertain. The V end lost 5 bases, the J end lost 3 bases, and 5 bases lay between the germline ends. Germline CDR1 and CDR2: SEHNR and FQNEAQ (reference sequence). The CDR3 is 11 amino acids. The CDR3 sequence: CASSGDYEQYF. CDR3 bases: TGTGCCAGCAGCGGCGACTACGAGCAGTACTTC.

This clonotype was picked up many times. CDR3 sequence: CASSLDPSESYEQYF. CDR3 coding DNA: TGTGCCAGCAGCTTAGATCCTAGCGAGTCCTACGAGCAGTACTTC. The V and J genes are TRBV7-6 and TRBJ2-7, with a weak D call TRBD2 (6 bases). The germline gives CDR1 SGHVS, CDR2 FNYEAQ. Trimming left V 1 base short and J 1 base short, with 11 bases between. The CDR3 extends over 15 amino acids.

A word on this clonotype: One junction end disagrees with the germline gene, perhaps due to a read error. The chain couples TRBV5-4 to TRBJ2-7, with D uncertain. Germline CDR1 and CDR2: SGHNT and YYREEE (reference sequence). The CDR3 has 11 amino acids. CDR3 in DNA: TGTGCCAGCAGCGAAACTACCGAGCAGCACTTC. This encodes CASSETTEQHF.

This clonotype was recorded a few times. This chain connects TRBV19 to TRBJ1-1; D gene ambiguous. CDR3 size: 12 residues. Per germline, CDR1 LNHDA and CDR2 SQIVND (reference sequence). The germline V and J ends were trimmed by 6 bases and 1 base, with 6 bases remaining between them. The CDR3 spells CASSDSNTEAFF. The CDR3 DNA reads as TGTGCCAGTAGCGACTCGAACACTGAAGCTTTCTTT.

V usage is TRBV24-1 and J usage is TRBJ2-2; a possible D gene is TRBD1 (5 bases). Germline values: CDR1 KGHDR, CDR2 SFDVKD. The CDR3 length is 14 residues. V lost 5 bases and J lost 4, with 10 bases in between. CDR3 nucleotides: TGTGCCACCAGTGGGCGACAGTCCACCGGGGAGCTGTTTTTT. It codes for CATSGRQSTGELFF.

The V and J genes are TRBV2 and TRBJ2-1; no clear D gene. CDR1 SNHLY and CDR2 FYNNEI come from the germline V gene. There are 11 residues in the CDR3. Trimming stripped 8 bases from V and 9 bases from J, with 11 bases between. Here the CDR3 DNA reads TGTGCCAGCGAAGAAGGTCTTGAGCAGTTCTTC. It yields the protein CASEEGLEQFF.

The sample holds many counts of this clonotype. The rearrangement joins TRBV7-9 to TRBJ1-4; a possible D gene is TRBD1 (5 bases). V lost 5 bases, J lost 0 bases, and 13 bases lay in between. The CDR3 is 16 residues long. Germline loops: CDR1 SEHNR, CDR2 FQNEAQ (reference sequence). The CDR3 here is CASSGGTLATNEKLFF. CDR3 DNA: TGTGCCAGCAGCGGCGGGACTCTTGCAACTAATGAAAAACTGTTTTTT.

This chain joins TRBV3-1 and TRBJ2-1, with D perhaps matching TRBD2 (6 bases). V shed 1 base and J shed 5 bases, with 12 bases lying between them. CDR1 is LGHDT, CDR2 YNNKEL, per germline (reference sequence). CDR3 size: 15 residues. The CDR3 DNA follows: TGTGCCAGCAGCCAAGTTTCGGGGGTTGACAATGAGCAGTTCTTC. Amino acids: CASSQVSGVDNEQFF.

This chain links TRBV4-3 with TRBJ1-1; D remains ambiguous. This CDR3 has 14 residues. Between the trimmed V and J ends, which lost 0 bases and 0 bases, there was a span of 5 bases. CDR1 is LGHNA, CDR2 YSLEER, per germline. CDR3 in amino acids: CASSQDKMNTEAFF. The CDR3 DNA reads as TGCGCCAGCAGCCAAGATAAGATGAACACTGAAGCTTTCTTT.